These 26 T cell receptor beta chains came from one sample sequenced in a study of vaccination and CD4 T cells after COVID-19. Cultured CD4+ T-cell DNA underwent Oncomine TCR Beta short-read sequencing. TCRdb re-analysed the PCR reads in MiXCR, keeping a single row per CDR3 protein. The sample shows roughly 16,000 distinct CDR3 sequences, roughly 46% of them seen only once. These receptors' targets are unknown. Described treatment: approximately nine-day PBMC culture with coronavirus spike peptide pools or control peptides (ViraFEST assay). Sample: CD4+ T cells from blood, cultured in vitro. All receptors derive from a human donor who had recovered from COVID-19.

J is TRBJ2-5 and V is TRBV15; the D call may be TRBD1 or TRBD2 (5 bases each). CDR1 and CDR2 from the germline V gene are LNHNV and YYDKDF (reference sequence). The CDR3 runs to 15 residues. V gave up 1 base and J gave up 5 bases, with 14 bases separating them. The CDR3 spells CATSRGDPRVETQYF. CDR3 DNA: TGTGCCACCAGCAGAGGGGACCCCAGAGTTGAGACCCAGTACTTC.

A few counts support this clonotype. This chain connects TRBV20-1 to TRBJ2-2; TRBD2 agrees at 9 bases. The CDR3 spans 14 residues. Looked up from germline, CDR1 is DFQATT and CDR2 is SNEGSKA (reference sequence). Trimming at V came to 6 bases and at J to 4 bases, leaving 6 bases not matched to a gene. As DNA, the CDR3 is TGCAGTGCCGAAGCGGGAGGATTCACCGGGGAGCTGTTTTTT. It is translated as CSAEAGGFTGELFF.

The gene calls are TRBV29-1 and TRBJ2-7; D is perhaps TRBD1 (5 bases). Germline values: CDR1 SQVTM, CDR2 ANQGSEA. Trimming cost V 5 bases and J 5 bases, with 10 bases left between them. The CDR3 is made up of 11 amino acids. This CDR3 reads CSVQGMNEQYF. CDR3 nucleotide sequence: TGCAGCGTTCAGGGAATGAACGAGCAGTACTTC.

The chain couples TRBV5-6 to TRBJ1-2; tentative D call: TRBD1 (5 bases). The CDR3 runs 11 residues. The germline gives CDR1 SGHDT, CDR2 YYEEEE. V lost 6 bases to trimming and J lost 6 bases, with 9 bases between them. The CDR3 protein is CASTVGDGYTF. The CDR3 DNA reads as TGTGCCAGCACGGTGGGGGATGGCTACACCTTC. The complete variable domain, with remaining parts taken from reference TRBV5-6 and TRBJ1-2, reads DAGVTQSPTHLIKTRGQQVTLRCSPKSGHDTVSWYQQALGQGPQFIFQYYEEEERQRGNFPDRFSGHQFPNYSSELNVNALLLGDSALYLCASTVGDGYTFGSGTRLTVV.

There are a few counts of this clonotype. The chain couples TRBV6-2 or TRBV6-3 to TRBJ2-1, with TRBD2 matching 14 bases. The CDR3 totals 18 residues. The germline gives CDR1 MNHEY, CDR2 SVGEGT. The V segment lost 0 bases and the J segment 8 bases; nucleotides outside the gene matches: 9. The CDR3 DNA follows: TGTGCCAGCAGTTACTCGACTAGCGGGAGGGCCAATTGGGATGAGCAGTTCTTC. Translating gives CASSYSTSGRANWDEQFF.

The chain couples TRBV18 to TRBJ2-7; a weak D match, TRBD2 (5 bases). With 0 bases removed from V and 5 bases from J, the gap between germline ends came to 11 bases. CDR3 length equals 14 residues. The germline gives CDR1 KGHSH, CDR2 LQKENI. The CDR3 sequence is CASSPPRARDEQYF. In DNA, the CDR3 is TGTGCCAGCTCACCACCGAGGGCCCGCGACGAGCAGTACTTC. The variable domain in full, with the rest retrieved from reference TRBV18 and TRBJ2-7, is NAGVMQNPRHLVRRRGQEARLRCSPMKGHSHVYWYRQLPEEGLKFMVYLQKENIIDESGMPKERFSAEFPKEGPSILRIQQVVRGDSAAYFCASSPPRARDEQYFGPGTRLTVT.

The chain carries TRBV10-3 and TRBJ2-3; D is undetermined. This CDR3 comprises 13 residues. V lost 3 bases and J 6 bases, leaving 10 bases between the germline ends. Germline V CDR1 and CDR2: ENHRY, SYGVKD. The CDR3 DNA follows: TGTGCCATCAGTGACCGTGAAGGGGATACGCAGTATTTT. Translated, it gives CAISDREGDTQYF.

CDR3 in amino acids: CSARRGMIAKNIQYF. The CDR3 DNA reads TGCAGTGCTAGGCGTGGGATGATAGCCAAAAACATTCAGTACTTC. The gene calls are TRBV20-1 and TRBJ2-4; D remains ambiguous. V gave up 3 bases and J gave up 0 bases, with 12 bases separating them. The CDR3 extends over 15 amino acids. CDR1 is DFQATT and CDR2 is SNEGSKA in the germline V gene (reference sequence).

This clonotype was detected only a few times. The gene calls are TRBV29-1 and TRBJ2-3, with 10 bases matching TRBD2. With V trimmed by 3 bases and J by 5 bases, 8 bases remained unmatched. The CDR3 extends over 15 amino acids. Germline loops: CDR1 SQVTM, CDR2 ANQGSEA. The CDR3 is CSVEGRAGGIDTQYF. The CDR3 DNA is TGCAGCGTTGAGGGTCGAGCGGGAGGGATAGATACGCAGTATTTT.

The chain has TRBV6-2 or TRBV6-3 and TRBJ1-3; no definite D call. Trimming pared 5 bases from V and 8 bases from J, leaving 10 bases between. The CDR3 has 12 amino acids. The germline gives CDR1 MNHEY, CDR2 SVGEGT. Written as DNA, the CDR3 is TGTGCCAGCAGTAATTCGGGAGACACCATATATTTT. It yields the protein CASSNSGDTIYF.

This clonotype has more than one count but fewer than ten. The chain recombines TRBV4-1 with TRBJ1-1; D gene unclear. Germline CDR1 reads MGHRA; CDR2 reads YSYEKL. The CDR3 has 16 residues. Trimming cost V 4 bases and J 1 base, with 16 bases left between them. CDR3 DNA sequence: TGCGCCAGCAGCCCCCGATCCGAGACTGCGAACACTGAAGCTTTCTTT. Amino acid sequence: CASSPRSETANTEAFF.

The chain joins TRBV19 to TRBJ1-1; 7 bases are shared with TRBD1. With 5 bases clipped from V and 5 bases from J, the junction kept 8 bases outside the gene matches. CDR1 and CDR2 from the germline V gene are LNHDA and SQIVND (reference sequence). CDR3 length: 14 residues. CDR3 in DNA: TGTGCCAGTAGTCTACAAGGGGGCCGGACTGAAGCTTTCTTT. It specifies CASSLQGGRTEAFF.

This clonotype was recorded a few times. The rearrangement joins TRBV6-1 to TRBJ1-1; TRBD1 matches 11 bases. V dropped 7 bases and J dropped 5; count of bases not matched to a gene: 6. CDR1 is MNHNS and CDR2 is SASEGT in the germline V gene. The CDR3 consists of 14 residues. CDR3 DNA: TGTGCCAGCACCCGGACAGGGGGCCTGACTGAAGCTTTCTTT. Translation gives CASTRTGGLTEAFF.

This chain joins TRBV5-1 and TRBJ1-5, with D unclear. This CDR3 comprises 13 residues. Trimming left V 4 bases short and J 4 bases short, with 9 bases between. Germline V CDR1 and CDR2: SGHRS, YFSETQ. Here the CDR3 DNA reads TGCGCCAGCAGCCAGGACCCAAATCAGCCCCAGCATTTT. Protein product: CASSQDPNQPQHF.

The gene calls are TRBV19 and TRBJ1-2; D unresolved. V gave up 1 base and J gave up 5 bases, with 8 bases separating them. From germline, CDR1 is LNHDA and CDR2 SQIVND (reference sequence). This CDR3 is built from 13 residues. The CDR3 region is CASSIVPPYGYTF. The CDR3 DNA sequence: TGTGCCAGTAGTATAGTTCCCCCATATGGCTACACCTTC.

In its sample, this clonotype was seen once. V and J are TRBV20-1 and TRBJ1-2, with 7 nucleotides matching TRBD1. J was trimmed by 0 bases and V by 3 bases; bases with no gene match: 19. The germline CDR1 and CDR2 sequences are DFQATT and SNEGSKA (reference sequence). This CDR3 comprises 19 residues. The CDR3 is CSARERQPGQLQANYGYTF. Here the CDR3 DNA reads TGCAGTGCTAGGGAAAGACAACCGGGACAGCTCCAAGCTAACTATGGCTACACCTTC.

This clonotype was observed a handful of times. The rearrangement links TRBV10-3 to TRBJ1-5; no firm D call. V lost 2 bases to trimming and J lost 0 bases, with 8 bases between them. CDR3 size: 15 residues. The germline CDR1 and CDR2 sequences are ENHRY and SYGVKD. The CDR3 sequence is CAISEASGSNQPQHF. DNA of the CDR3: TGTGCCATCAGTGAGGCGTCAGGTAGCAATCAGCCCCAGCATTTT.

The chain is built from TRBV20-1 and TRBJ1-2; 7 nucleotides align to TRBD1. The CDR3 sequence is 13 residues long. With V trimmed by 5 bases and J by 4 bases, 7 bases remained unmatched. Per germline, CDR1 DFQATT and CDR2 SNEGSKA (reference sequence). The CDR3 protein is CSAPDRSTYGYTF. The CDR3 bases are TGCAGTGCTCCGGACAGGAGTACCTATGGCTACACCTTC.

The V and J genes are TRBV7-6 and TRBJ2-5; 7 bases line up with TRBD1. Germline V CDR1 and CDR2: SGHVS, FNYEAQ. J gave up 4 bases and V 5 bases, and 7 bases lay outside the gene matches. The CDR3 consists of 14 residues. The CDR3 region is CASSRQGEGETQYF. The CDR3 bases are TGTGCCAGCAGCCGACAGGGAGAAGGAGAGACCCAGTACTTC.

This clonotype was seen more than once but under ten times. This chain joins TRBV20-1 and TRBJ1-5; 8 bases agree with TRBD1. With V trimmed by 5 bases and J by 7 bases, 10 bases remained unmatched. The CDR3 totals 14 residues. Per germline, CDR1 DFQATT and CDR2 SNEGSKA (reference sequence). The CDR3 DNA reads as TGCAGTGCTCGTCCAGGACAGGGTTCACAGCCCCAGCATTTT. Residues: CSARPGQGSQPQHF.

This clonotype was observed a few times. The genes are TRBV19 and TRBJ2-2; 9 positions match TRBD2. With 5 bases clipped from V and 7 bases from J, the junction kept 11 bases outside the gene matches. The CDR3 sequence is 16 residues long. CDR1 LNHDA and CDR2 SQIVND come from the germline V gene (reference sequence). CDR3 nucleotide sequence: TGTGCCAGTAGTGTCAAGAGCGGGAGGCCTGGCGGGGAGCTGTTTTTT. Protein sequence: CASSVKSGRPGGELFF.

The J gene is TRBJ2-7, the V gene TRBV20-1; TRBD1 matches 7 bases. The germline V gene has CDR1 DFQATT and CDR2 SNEGSKA (reference sequence). CDR3 length: 13 residues. The ends lost 0 bases at V and 5 bases at J; junction bases unmatched: 4. The CDR3: CSARDGQGDEQYF. The CDR3 bases are TGCAGTGCTAGAGATGGTCAGGGGGACGAGCAGTACTTC.

This clonotype was counted a few times. A junction boundary mismatches the germline segment, possibly from a read error. The V gene is TRBV5-3, the J gene TRBJ2-5; D not resolved. TRBV5-3 counts as an open reading frame of uncertain function. CDR3 length equals 15 residues. The CDR3 DNA is TGTGCCAGCAGCTTAATGCGAAGCTTCCAAGAGACCCAGTACTTC. It codes for CASSLMRSFQETQYF.

The gene calls are TRBV5-1 and TRBJ2-1; perhaps TRBD1 as D (6 bases). Germline assignment: CDR1 SGHRS and CDR2 YFSETQ. The CDR3 totals 17 residues. Deletions cut 0 bases from V and 4 bases from J, with 17 bases between. The CDR3: CASSLDWGQGTYNEQFF. For the CDR3, the DNA is TGCGCCAGCAGCTTGGACTGGGGGCAGGGGACGTACAATGAGCAGTTCTTC. Full variable domain (remainder filled in from reference TRBV5-1 and TRBJ2-1): KAGVTQTPRYLIKTRGQQVTLSCSPISGHRSVSWYQQTPGQGLQFLFEYFSETQRNKGNFPGRFSGRQFSNSRSEMNVSTLELGDSALYLCASSLDWGQGTYNEQFFGPGTRLTVL.

The chain combines TRBV20-1 with TRBJ2-7; D is possibly TRBD2 (5 bases). The CDR3 totals 12 residues. Germline V lookup: CDR1 DFQATT, CDR2 SNEGSKA (reference sequence). Deletions cut 6 bases from V and 0 bases from J, with 9 bases between. CDR3 protein: CSADWDSYEQYF. The CDR3 DNA reads as TGCAGTGCGGACTGGGACTCCTACGAGCAGTACTTC.

The gene calls are TRBV20-1 and TRBJ2-3; a weak D match, TRBD2 (5 bases). Germline V gene lookup returns CDR1 DFQATT and CDR2 SNEGSKA (reference sequence). Trimming removed 1 base at V and 5 bases at J, with 16 bases between. The CDR3 has 15 residues. The CDR3, as DNA: TGCAGTGCTAGAGTTCCTAGCCGAATTAAAGATACGCAGTATTTT. Its translation is CSARVPSRIKDTQYF.